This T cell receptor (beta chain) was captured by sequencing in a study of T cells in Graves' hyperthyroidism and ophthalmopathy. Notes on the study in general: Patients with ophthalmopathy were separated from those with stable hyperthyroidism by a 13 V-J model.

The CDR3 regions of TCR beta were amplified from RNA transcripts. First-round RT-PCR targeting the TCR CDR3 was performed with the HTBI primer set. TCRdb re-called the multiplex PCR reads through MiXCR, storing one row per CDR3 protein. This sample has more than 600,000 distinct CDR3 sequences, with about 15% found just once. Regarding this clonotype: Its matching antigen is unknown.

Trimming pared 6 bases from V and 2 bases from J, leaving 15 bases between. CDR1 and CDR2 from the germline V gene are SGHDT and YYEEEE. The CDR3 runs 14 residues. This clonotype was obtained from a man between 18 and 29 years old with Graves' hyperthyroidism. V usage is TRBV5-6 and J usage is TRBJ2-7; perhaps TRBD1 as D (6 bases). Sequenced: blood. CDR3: CASNSDRTPYEQYF. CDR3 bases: TGTGCCAGCAACTCGGACAGAACCCCCTACGAGCAGTACTTC.